Sequencing of this T cell receptor (beta chain) was carried out in a study of blood T cell repertoires in COVID-19. Looking at the study overall: The United States, Italy and Spain supplied acute and convalescent COVID-19 samples. PBMCs, B-cell-depleted T cells, or T cells were the source of the cDNA or gDNA that made up the material.

This CDR3 is built from 14 residues. CDR1 is SQVTM and CDR2 is ANQGSEA in the germline V gene. Trimming cost V 4 bases and J 2 bases; bases outside gene matches: 2. As originally analysed: Amplification from reference gene primers served as the basis for estimated nucleated cell counts. TCRdb's copy holds only in-frame clones and misses some; the assay was immunoSEQ multiplex PCR. V, J and clone size were drawn from that table, and D and trimming were deduced from the DNA. The sample consists of about 68,000 clones, about 82% of them appearing once. The sample taken for sequencing was peripheral blood. The clonotype comes from a man aged 50 or older with acute or convalescent COVID-19. The chain links TRBV29-1 to TRBJ1-1, with TRBD1 matching over 12 bases. As DNA, the CDR3 is TGCAGCGTTGGGGGGACAGGGGGCAACACTGAAGCTTTCTTT. Translation: CSVGGTGGNTEAFF.